The next 21 T cell receptor beta chains were all read from a single sample in a study of naive and memory T cell subsets. The library had UMIs added by 3' ligation of an oligonucleotide to TCR cDNA. Four PCR rounds used nested alpha and beta constant region primers plus the SP2 primer. From the 5' RACE reads, TCRdb called clonotypes with MiXCR, one entry per CDR3 protein. The table records about 57,000 distinct CDR3 sequences, 6% to 8.5% of them present only once. Receptors originate from a female donor in good health.

The table lists this clonotype with a few counts. The chain links TRBV3-1 to TRBJ1-1, with 7 nucleotides matching TRBD1. V lost 6 bases to trimming and J lost 1 base; unmatched junction nucleotides: 5. The V gene's germline CDR1 is LGHDT and CDR2 YNNKEL (reference sequence). This CDR3 comprises 14 residues. The CDR3 nucleotides are TGTGCCAGCAGTCGACAGGGCCCGAACACTGAAGCTTTCTTT. It specifies CASSRQGPNTEAFF. The entire variable domain, with the rest obtained from reference TRBV3-1 and TRBJ1-1, is as follows: DTAVSQTPKYLVTQMGNDKSIKCEQNLGHDTMYWYKQDSKKFLKIMFSYNNKELIINETVPNRFSPKSPDKAHLNLHINSLELGDSAVYFCASSRQGPNTEAFFGQGTRLTVV.

The V and J genes are TRBV3-1 and TRBJ1-6; the D is unclear. Germline CDR1 reads LGHDT; CDR2 reads YNNKEL (reference sequence). The germline V and J ends were trimmed by 0 bases and 8 bases, with 14 bases remaining between them. The CDR3 has 16 amino acids. This chain's CDR3 is CASSQEALGCDSPLHF. The CDR3 region has the DNA TGTGCCAGCAGCCAAGAGGCACTAGGGTGCGATTCACCCCTCCACTTT.

Relative to its sample, this clonotype is medium-sized. The chain recombines TRBV10-3 with TRBJ2-7; TRBD1 might be the D (6 bases). Deletions cut 6 bases from V and 0 bases from J, with 15 bases between. The CDR3 extends over 15 amino acids. Germline-derived CDR1 and CDR2 are ENHRY and SYGVKD. In nucleotides, the CDR3 is TGTGCCATCAGGGCGGACAGTAGTTCCTCCTACGAGCAGTACTTC. Its translation: CAIRADSSSSYEQYF.

Ten or more counts support this clonotype. V gene TRBV7-3 combines with J gene TRBJ2-1; no clear D. Germline V CDR1 and CDR2: SGHTA, FQGTGA. There are 13 residues in the CDR3. V lost 3 bases and J 0 bases, leaving 3 bases between the germline ends. DNA of the CDR3: TGTGCCAGCAGCTTTAACTCCTACAATGAGCAGTTCTTC. Amino acids: CASSFNSYNEQFF.

This clonotype has at least ten counts. The gene calls are TRBV7-2 and TRBJ1-3; D may be TRBD1 (5 bases). Trimming stripped 5 bases from V and 2 bases from J, with 13 bases between. The CDR3 has 15 residues. Per germline, CDR1 SGHTA and CDR2 FQGNSA. The CDR3 protein is CASSPRGGAGNTIYF. The CDR3 bases are TGTGCCAGCAGCCCCCGGGGGGGGGCTGGAAACACCATATATTTT. The full variable domain, rest sourced from reference TRBV7-2 and TRBJ1-3, is GAGVSQSPSNKVTEKGKDVELRCDPISGHTALYWYRQSLGQGLEFLIYFQGNSAPDKSGLPSDRFSAERTGGSVSTLTIQRTQQEDSAVYLCASSPRGGAGNTIYFGEGSWLTVV.

The chain combines TRBV30 with TRBJ1-4; no firm D call. This CDR3 is 13 amino acids long. The V end was cut by 2 bases, the J end by 6 bases, with 10 bases between. Germline assignment: CDR1 GTSNPN and CDR2 SVGIG (reference sequence). The CDR3 bases are TGTGCCTGGAGTTCACAGACGCATGAAAAACTGTTTTTT. Translating gives CAWSSQTHEKLFF.

The J gene is TRBJ2-5, the V gene TRBV6-2 or TRBV6-3; 9 positions agree with TRBD2. Germline V gene data show CDR1 as MNHEY and CDR2 as SVGEGT. J lost 5 bases, V lost 11 bases, and 9 bases had no gene match. The length of the CDR3 is 13 residues. The CDR3 DNA sequence: TGTGCCGCTAACTGGGGACTAGCCGAGACCCAGTACTTC. Protein product: CAANWGLAETQYF.

This clonotype was observed many times. J is TRBJ1-5 and V is TRBV2; no firm D call. V lost 4 bases to trimming and J lost 7 bases, with 8 bases between them. CDR1 and CDR2 (germline): SNHLY, FYNNEI. CDR3 size: 12 residues. The CDR3 reads CASSVRAQPQHF. Written as DNA, the CDR3 is TGTGCCAGCAGTGTTCGCGCCCAGCCCCAGCATTTT.

The table lists this clonotype with many counts. This chain connects TRBV7-2 to TRBJ2-2; tentatively, D is TRBD2 (5 bases). The CDR3 loop spans 16 amino acids. With 1 base removed from V and 2 bases from J, the gap between germline ends came to 11 bases. Germline V gene data show CDR1 as SGHTA and CDR2 as FQGNSA. The CDR3 loop reads CASSLGGRGNTGELFF. In DNA, the CDR3 is TGTGCCAGCAGCTTAGGTGGTCGGGGAAACACCGGGGAGCTGTTTTTT.

This clonotype was counted only a few times. The chain recombines TRBV28 with TRBJ2-3; D gene ambiguous. V was trimmed by 3 bases and J by 4 bases, leaving 11 bases between them. Germline V gene lookup returns CDR1 MDHEN and CDR2 SYDVKM. The CDR3 sequence is 14 residues long. The DNA for the CDR3 is TGTGCCAGCAGTTTGTCAGGCGTCTCAGATACGCAGTATTTT. It specifies CASSLSGVSDTQYF.

This clonotype was detected only a few times. The V and J genes are TRBV18 and TRBJ2-7; D is uncertain. This CDR3 region has 15 residues. V was clipped by 3 bases and J by 7 bases, with 19 bases between them. CDR1 is KGHSH and CDR2 is LQKENI in the germline V gene. The CDR3 spells CASSPNAQSLREQYF. CDR3 coding DNA: TGTGCCAGCTCACCTAATGCTCAGAGTCTCAGGGAGCAGTACTTC. Filled out from reference TRBV18 and TRBJ2-7, the complete variable domain reads NAGVMQNPRHLVRRRGQEARLRCSPMKGHSHVYWYRQLPEEGLKFMVYLQKENIIDESGMPKERFSAEFPKEGPSILRIQQVVRGDSAAYFCASSPNAQSLREQYFGPGTRLTVT.

The table lists this clonotype with many counts. J is TRBJ1-2 and V is TRBV12-3 or TRBV12-4; the D is unclear. Deletions cut 3 bases from V and 3 bases from J, with 8 bases between. The CDR3 spans 13 residues. The CDR3 coding sequence is TGTGCCAGCAGTTTTCGACCTTACTATGGCTACACCTTC. As protein: CASSFRPYYGYTF.

Many counts were recorded for this clonotype. V is TRBV7-2 and J is TRBJ2-7; D not certain. Trimming took 2 bases from V and 3 from J, leaving 5 bases between them. Germline loops: CDR1 SGHTA, CDR2 FQGNSA. The CDR3 has 12 residues. The CDR3 loop reads CASSLPSYEQYF. The CDR3 nucleotides are TGTGCCAGCAGCTTACCCAGCTACGAGCAGTACTTC.

The CDR3, as DNA: TGTGCCGCACCCAAGTCCCACCGGGGGGCGGACCCTAGGAACACTGAAGCTTTCTTT. It encodes CAAPKSHRGADPRNTEAFF. J is TRBJ1-1 and V is TRBV9, with D tentatively TRBD1 (6 bases). Germline V gene data show CDR1 as SGDLS and CDR2 as YYNGEE. The V gene lost 10 bases and the J gene lost 1 base, with 32 bases spanning the gap. CDR3 size: 19 residues. The whole variable domain, filled in from reference TRBV9 and TRBJ1-1, reads DSGVTQTPKHLITATGQRVTLRCSPRSGDLSVYWYQQSLDQGLQFLIQYYNGEERAKGNILERFSAQQFPDLHSELNLSSLELGDSALYFCAAPKSHRGADPRNTEAFFGQGTRLTVV.

The chain has TRBV28 and TRBJ1-6; weak D call: TRBD1 (5 bases). CDR3 length: 16 residues. The germline CDR1 and CDR2 sequences are MDHEN and SYDVKM. The ends were cut back, 5 bases at V and 3 bases at J, with 14 bases in the middle. The CDR3 sequence: CASSLAGSNYNSPLHF. The CDR3 DNA sequence: TGTGCCAGCAGTCTGGCAGGGTCTAACTATAATTCACCCCTCCACTTT. The full variable domain, completed using reference TRBV28 and TRBJ1-6, is DVKVTQSSRYLVKRTGEKVFLECVQDMDHENMFWYRQDPGLGLRLIYFSYDVKMKEKGDIPEGYSVSREKKERFSLILESASTNQTSMYLCASSLAGSNYNSPLHFGNGTRLTVT.

This clonotype came up a few times. The V and J genes are TRBV7-2 and TRBJ1-3; the D gene is possibly TRBD1 (6 bases). This CDR3 spans 17 amino acids. Germline-derived CDR1 and CDR2 are SGHTA and FQGNSA. V was trimmed by 4 bases and J by 0 bases, leaving 16 bases between them. CDR3 amino acids: CASSSVAGTTSGNTIYF. As DNA, the CDR3 is TGTGCCAGCAGCTCCGTCGCCGGGACAACCTCTGGAAACACCATATATTTT.

The sample holds many counts of this clonotype. This sequence joins TRBV18 and TRBJ1-1, with D hard to call. V was pared by 8 bases and J by 2 bases, with 12 bases between. Germline CDR1 reads KGHSH; CDR2 reads LQKENI. This CDR3 region has 13 residues. CDR3 protein: CASLASANTEAFF. Here the CDR3 DNA reads TGTGCCAGCCTCGCGTCGGCCAACACTGAAGCTTTCTTT. The whole variable domain, remainder taken from reference TRBV18 and TRBJ1-1, is NAGVMQNPRHLVRRRGQEARLRCSPMKGHSHVYWYRQLPEEGLKFMVYLQKENIIDESGMPKERFSAEFPKEGPSILRIQQVVRGDSAAYFCASLASANTEAFFGQGTRLTVV.

This clonotype was seen a few times. V usage is TRBV28 and J usage is TRBJ2-1, with a weak D call TRBD2 (5 bases). Trimming cost V 7 bases and J 5 bases, with 18 bases left between them. Germline values: CDR1 MDHEN, CDR2 SYDVKM. The CDR3 loop spans 15 amino acids. The DNA for the CDR3 is TGTGCCAGCAATGTCGCCTCCTCCGGGAACAATGAGCAGTTCTTC. Translating it yields CASNVASSGNNEQFF.

The CDR3 protein is CASSPPTRCGYGYTF. CDR3 bases: TGTGCCAGCAGTCCACCTACAAGGTGCGGCTATGGCTACACCTTC. The genes are TRBV3-1 and TRBJ1-2; D unresolved. Germline assignment: CDR1 LGHDT and CDR2 YNNKEL (reference sequence). Trimming cost V 6 bases and J 4 bases, with 18 bases left between them. The CDR3 loop spans 15 amino acids.

The chain has TRBV7-9 and TRBJ2-3; maybe TRBD1 (6 bases). V lost 3 bases and J 3 bases, leaving 13 bases between the germline ends. The CDR3 is made up of 15 amino acids. Germline V lookup: CDR1 SEHNR, CDR2 FQNEAQ (reference sequence). CDR3 amino acids: CASSFEGTKTDTQYF. The CDR3 coding sequence is TGTGCCAGCAGCTTCGAGGGGACAAAAACAGATACGCAGTATTTT.

This clonotype was recorded a few times. This chain connects TRBV6-2 or TRBV6-3 to TRBJ2-3, with D unclear. The CDR3 is made up of 12 amino acids. V was shortened by 8 bases and J by 0 bases, with 6 bases between the two germline ends. CDR1 and CDR2 from the germline V gene are MNHEY and SVGEGT. CDR3 in DNA: TGTGCCAGCTGCACTAGCACAGATACGCAGTATTTT. Translating gives CASCTSTDTQYF.